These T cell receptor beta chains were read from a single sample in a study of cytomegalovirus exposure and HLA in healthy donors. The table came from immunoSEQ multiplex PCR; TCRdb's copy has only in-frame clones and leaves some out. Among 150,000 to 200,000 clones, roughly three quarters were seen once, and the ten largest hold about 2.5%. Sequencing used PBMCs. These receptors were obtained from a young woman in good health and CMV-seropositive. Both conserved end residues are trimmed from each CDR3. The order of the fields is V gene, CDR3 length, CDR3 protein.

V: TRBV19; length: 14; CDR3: ASSAGGSYSNQPQH
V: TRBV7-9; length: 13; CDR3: ASSLLDRMGEKLF
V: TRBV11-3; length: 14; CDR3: ASTLTQGAGGETQY
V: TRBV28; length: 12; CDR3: ASSRQTPGNTIY
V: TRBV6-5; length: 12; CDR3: ASSWSSSTDTQY
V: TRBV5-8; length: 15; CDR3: ASSSSSRDRVSYEQY
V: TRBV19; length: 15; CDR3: ASSIPRLAGGINEQF
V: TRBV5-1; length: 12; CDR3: ASSTAGGGETQY
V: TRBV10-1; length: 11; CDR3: ASSGQGTDTQY
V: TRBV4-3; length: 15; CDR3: ASSQARAAQTSYGYT
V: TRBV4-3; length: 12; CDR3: ASSQDRDSTEAF
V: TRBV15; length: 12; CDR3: ATSRAAVTYEQY
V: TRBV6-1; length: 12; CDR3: ASSWRGENTEAF
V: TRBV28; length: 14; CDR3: ASSLLAGGPSGELF
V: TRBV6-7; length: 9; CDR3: ASTLGHISY
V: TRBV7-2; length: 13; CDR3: ASSPTSGVANEQF
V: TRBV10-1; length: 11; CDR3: ASSASYTDTQY
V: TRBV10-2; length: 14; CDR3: ASSQPPGGSGNTIY
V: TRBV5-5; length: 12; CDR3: ASSLTVQGQPQH
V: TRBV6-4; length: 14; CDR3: ASSPRRSEANYGYT
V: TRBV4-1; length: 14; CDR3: ASSHPKTGPSSGQY
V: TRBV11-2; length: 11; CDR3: ASSLGQSSPLH
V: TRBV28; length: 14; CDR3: ASSHRLSGVRHEQF
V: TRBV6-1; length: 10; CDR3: ASRMLRETQY
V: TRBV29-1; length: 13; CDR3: SAAASPTETWSYT
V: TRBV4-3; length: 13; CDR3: ASSLSGTDYNEQF
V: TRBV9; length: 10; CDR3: ASSVGGYGYT
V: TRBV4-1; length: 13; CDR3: ASSYGQGPFGGYT
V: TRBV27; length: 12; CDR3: ASSPGGLGEKLF
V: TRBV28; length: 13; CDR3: ASSLGTSISGELF
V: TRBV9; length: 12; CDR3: ASSPKDITYEQY
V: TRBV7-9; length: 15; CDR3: ASSPVTSGGNTGELF
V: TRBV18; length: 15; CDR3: ASSSRDRGPEAGELF
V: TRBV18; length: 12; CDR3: ASSPGQSSYEQY
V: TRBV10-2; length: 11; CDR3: ASSESSGNGYT
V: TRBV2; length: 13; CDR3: ASSAPGSLSYEQY
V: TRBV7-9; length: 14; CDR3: ASSLTTSGGAGEQF
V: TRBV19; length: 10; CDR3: ASTTGGNEQF
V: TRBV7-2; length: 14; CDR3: ASSSPGLAETDTQY
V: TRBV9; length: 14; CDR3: ASSATGQGAQETQY
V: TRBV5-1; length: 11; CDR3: ASARGEPYGYT
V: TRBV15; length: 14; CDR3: ATSRGWGQGTYEQY
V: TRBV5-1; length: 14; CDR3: ASSLEGLAGGREQY
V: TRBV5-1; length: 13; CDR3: ASSFLRDSGETQY
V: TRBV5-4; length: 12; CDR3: ASNRQGRNTEAF
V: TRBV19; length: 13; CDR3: ASSIKGGPYNEQF
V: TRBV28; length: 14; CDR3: ASSLNAGPNTGELF
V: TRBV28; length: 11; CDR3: ASTLSPGGEQY
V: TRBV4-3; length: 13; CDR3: ASSQGVGGIDTQY
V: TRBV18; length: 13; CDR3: ASSPGVARGNTIY
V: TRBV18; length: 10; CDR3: ASSPRGYEQY
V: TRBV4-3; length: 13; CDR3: ASSQDRGPDSPLH
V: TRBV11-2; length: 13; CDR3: ASSLGGRFTYEQY
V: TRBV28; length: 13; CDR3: ASSPRGGTGNTIY
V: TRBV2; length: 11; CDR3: ASGGLTNEKLF
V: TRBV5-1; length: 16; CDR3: ASSSGGWGTRRLETQY